The 26 T cell receptor beta chains given below trace back to one sample, sequenced in a study of T cell responses to AZD1222 COVID-19 vaccine. Some clones are missing from TCRdb's copy, which holds only in-frame ones; the method was immunoSEQ multiplex PCR. The table records tens of thousands of clones, 80% to 90% of them present only once. The sample in question was peripheral blood, obtained on day 0 of AZD1222 vaccination. Receptor source: an adult in good health.

This chain links TRBV10-1 with TRBJ1-1; perhaps TRBD1 as D (5 bases). V was shortened by 6 bases and J by 1 base, with 12 bases between the two germline ends. The CDR3 is made up of 14 amino acids. CDR1 WNHNN and CDR2 SYGVQD come from the germline V gene (reference sequence). As DNA, the CDR3 is TGCGCCAGCAGAGCCGGGACGGCGAACACTGAAGCTTTCTTT. It is translated as CASRAGTANTEAFF.

This clone showed up just once. This chain links TRBV28 with TRBJ1-3; 9 nucleotides agree with TRBD1. CDR1 is MDHEN, CDR2 SYDVKM, per germline. The V segment lost 6 bases and the J segment 3 bases; nucleotides outside the gene matches: 9. There are 16 residues in the CDR3. The CDR3 DNA reads TGTGCCAGCAGCCCCCCCGGGACAGGGCTTGGAAACACCATATATTTT. Protein sequence: CASSPPGTGLGNTIYF. The full variable domain, with the rest looked up from reference TRBV28 and TRBJ1-3, is DVKVTQSSRYLVKRTGEKVFLECVQDMDHENMFWYRQDPGLGLRLIYFSYDVKMKEKGDIPEGYSVSREKKERFSLILESASTNQTSMYLCASSPPGTGLGNTIYFGEGSWLTVV.

The chain links TRBV9 to TRBJ2-2; 10 nucleotides line up with TRBD2. The CDR3 is made up of 17 amino acids. The germline V gene encodes CDR1 SGDLS and CDR2 YYNGEE. The junction had 9 bases not matched to a gene; V was cut back by 4 bases and J by 3 bases. The DNA of the CDR3 is TGTGCCAGCAGCTTGAGACTAGCGGGCTCCGACACCGGGGAGCTGTTTTTT. Translating it yields CASSLRLAGSDTGELFF.

The chain links TRBV7-2 to TRBJ2-7; D not resolved. Trimming cost V 2 bases and J 0 bases, with 5 bases left between them. The CDR3 runs to 13 residues. Germline V CDR1 and CDR2: SGHTA, FQGNSA. CDR3 protein: CASSLLHSYEQYF. CDR3 nucleotides: TGTGCCAGCAGCTTACTTCACTCCTACGAGCAGTACTTC.

This clone came up a few times. The V call is TRBV27, the J call TRBJ2-1, with TRBD2 identical over 11 bases. Germline V gene sequence: CDR1 MNHEY, CDR2 SMNVEV (reference sequence). V lost 6 bases to trimming and J lost 2 bases; unmatched junction nucleotides: 9. There are 17 residues in the CDR3. Here the CDR3 DNA reads TGTGCCAGCAGCATTATATCTAGCGGGAGGACCTACAATGAGCAGTTCTTC. Protein: CASSIISSGRTYNEQFF.

The genes are TRBV7-9 and TRBJ2-3, with D uncertain. Germline loops: CDR1 SEHNR, CDR2 FQNEAQ (reference sequence). The ends were cut back, 1 base at V and 0 bases at J, with 17 bases in the middle. This CDR3 region has 18 residues. The CDR3 coding sequence is TGTGCCAGCAGCTTAGGGGAACGGACCGCTACTAGCACAGATACGCAGTATTTT. This sequence encodes CASSLGERTATSTDTQYF.

The chain links TRBV2 to TRBJ1-1; perhaps TRBD1 as D (5 bases). Germline values: CDR1 SNHLY, CDR2 FYNNEI. The CDR3 runs 14 residues. Trimming removed 2 bases from V and 6 bases from J, with 13 bases in between. The CDR3 reads CASSEQGKWSEAFF. The DNA for the CDR3 is TGTGCCAGCAGTGAACAGGGAAAGTGGTCTGAAGCTTTCTTT.

The genes are TRBV5-1 and TRBJ2-3; 7 bases line up with TRBD2. Losses at the gene ends were 3 bases for V and 4 bases for J; bases not matched to a gene: 2. This CDR3 has 13 amino acids. Germline V gene sequence: CDR1 SGHRS, CDR2 YFSETQ. Written as DNA, the CDR3 is TGCGCCAGCAGCTCCCGGGAGGCAGATACGCAGTATTTT. Protein: CASSSREADTQYF.

This clone was counted a single time. The rearrangement uses TRBV18 and TRBJ1-3; D is uncertain. Germline-derived CDR1 and CDR2 are KGHSH and LQKENI. This CDR3 is built from 14 residues. Trimming removed 5 bases from V and 2 bases from J, with 10 bases in between. The CDR3 nucleotides read TGTGCCAGCTCAGCGGCGGATACTGGAAACACCATATATTTT. It is translated as CASSAADTGNTIYF.

The V and J genes are TRBV18 and TRBJ2-7; TRBD1 aligns across 11 bases. J gave up 3 bases and V 0 bases, and 1 base lay outside the gene matches. The germline V gene has CDR1 KGHSH and CDR2 LQKENI. The CDR3 length is 15 residues. In DNA form, the CDR3 reads TGTGCCAGCTCACCACCCGGGACAGGGGGCTACGAGCAGTACTTC. Protein product: CASSPPGTGGYEQYF.

This chain connects TRBV5-1 to TRBJ2-7, with D tentatively TRBD1 (5 bases). CDR1 is SGHRS and CDR2 is YFSETQ in the germline V gene. The CDR3 totals 16 residues. The germline V and J ends were trimmed by 0 bases and 2 bases, with 15 bases remaining between them. CDR3 region: CASSLGVGRVTYEQYF. The CDR3, as DNA: TGCGCCAGCAGCTTGGGAGTTGGCAGGGTAACCTACGAGCAGTACTTC.

The chain links TRBV11-2 to TRBJ1-1; a weak D match, TRBD1 (6 bases). Trimming removed 4 bases from V and 1 base from J, with 10 bases in between. Per germline, CDR1 SGHAT and CDR2 FQNNGV. The CDR3 runs 14 residues. The CDR3, as DNA: TGTGCCAGCAGCTGGGGGCAGGGGAACACTGAAGCTTTCTTT. Amino acids: CASSWGQGNTEAFF.

This clone was seen only a few times. This chain uses TRBV18 with TRBJ1-3; D might be TRBD1 (6 bases). With 6 bases removed from V and 3 bases from J, the gap between germline ends came to 18 bases. This CDR3 is 16 amino acids long. Germline V gene lookup returns CDR1 KGHSH and CDR2 LQKENI. The CDR3 region has the DNA TGTGCCAGCTCCCTTCAACAGGGTCTTGGTGGAAACACCATATATTTT. This codes for CASSLQQGLGGNTIYF.

V usage is TRBV5-1 and J usage is TRBJ2-5; D gene uncertain. Trimming took 1 base from V and 2 from J, leaving 15 bases between them. CDR1 is SGHRS, CDR2 YFSETQ, per germline. The CDR3 covers 16 residues. For the CDR3, the DNA is TGCGCCAGCAGCTTGAGTGGGGTCAAAGAACAAGAGACCCAGTACTTC. Amino acid sequence: CASSLSGVKEQETQYF.

The rearrangement joins TRBV18 to TRBJ1-1, with a weak D call TRBD1 (5 bases). The CDR3 runs to 13 residues. Germline CDR1 is KGHSH and CDR2 is LQKENI. The germline V and J ends were trimmed by 6 bases and 3 bases, with 11 bases remaining between them. For the CDR3, the DNA is TGTGCCAGCTCTCTCAGGGAGGACACTGAAGCTTTCTTT. It encodes CASSLREDTEAFF.

This chain links TRBV6-5 with TRBJ1-2; 7 nucleotides match TRBD1. The CDR3 extends over 14 amino acids. V shed 8 bases and J 2 bases; nucleotides not matched to a gene: 8. The V gene's germline CDR1 is MNHEY and CDR2 SVGAGI. The CDR3 reads CASRPGQTNYGYTF. The CDR3 DNA reads as TGTGCCAGCCGACCGGGACAGACAAACTATGGCTACACCTTC.

This chain connects TRBV7-9 to TRBJ1-6; D is perhaps TRBD1 (5 bases). The CDR3 consists of 14 residues. V was pared by 2 bases and J by 8 bases, with 10 bases between. Germline assignment: CDR1 SEHNR and CDR2 FQNEAQ (reference sequence). CDR3 DNA: TGTGCCAGCAGCTTAAGGGAAGGGGATTCACCCCTCCACTTT. This sequence encodes CASSLREGDSPLHF.

In this sample, this clone turned up a few times. This chain joins TRBV28 and TRBJ2-1; 13 bases are shared with TRBD2. Germline CDR1 reads MDHEN; CDR2 reads SYDVKM. CDR3 size: 16 residues. V lost 5 bases, J lost 4 bases, and 5 bases stayed unmatched. The CDR3 region has the DNA TGTGCCAGCAGTACTAGCGGGAGGGGGGGTTACAATGAGCAGTTCTTC. It yields the protein CASSTSGRGGYNEQFF.

V gene TRBV7-2 combines with J gene TRBJ1-1; perhaps TRBD1 as D (5 bases). V was shortened by 4 bases and J by 0 bases, with 15 bases between the two germline ends. Germline V gene data show CDR1 as SGHTA and CDR2 as FQGNSA. The CDR3 spans 16 residues. This CDR3 is CASSWGPGTLNTEAFF. CDR3 coding DNA: TGTGCCAGCAGCTGGGGACCCGGGACTTTGAACACTGAAGCTTTCTTT.

The V and J genes are TRBV14 and TRBJ2-7, with D maybe TRBD1 (6 bases). V was shortened by 3 bases and J by 4 bases, with 7 bases between the two germline ends. Germline CDR1 and CDR2: SGHDN and FVKESK. The CDR3 contains 12 residues. The CDR3, as DNA: TGTGCCAGCAGCCAGCAGGGGTACGAGCAGTACTTC. Translation gives CASSQQGYEQYF.

This clone was recorded only once. This sequence joins TRBV30 and TRBJ1-5; 8 positions match TRBD1. This CDR3 spans 15 amino acids. Germline V gene sequence: CDR1 GTSNPN, CDR2 SVGIG (reference sequence). Trimming cost V 1 base and J 6 bases; bases outside gene matches: 8. CDR3 amino acids: CAWSATDRGSQPQHF. The DNA for the CDR3 is TGTGCCTGGAGTGCCACCGACAGGGGAAGTCAGCCCCAGCATTTT.

The chain links TRBV21-1 to TRBJ2-7. TRBV21-1 is a pseudogene locus. The CDR3 runs to 15 residues. In nucleotides, the CDR3 is TGTGCCAGCCCTAAGGGGCCAGTGGGGGCCTACGAGCAGTACTTC. It specifies CASPKGPVGAYEQYF.

This chain's CDR3 is CASQRTSWTGELFF. The CDR3 DNA follows: TGTGCCTCCCAGAGGACTAGCTGGACCGGGGAGCTGTTTTTT. The genes are TRBV9 and TRBJ2-2, with TRBD2 identical over 8 bases. The length of the CDR3 is 14 residues. V lost 10 bases to trimming and J lost 5 bases; unmatched junction nucleotides: 10. The germline V gene encodes CDR1 SGDLS and CDR2 YYNGEE.

The chain employs TRBV7-2 and TRBJ1-1; D is perhaps TRBD1 (5 bases). Germline CDR1 and CDR2: SGHTA and FQGNSA. The ends were cut back, 2 bases at V and 3 bases at J, with 10 bases in the middle. The CDR3 spans 14 residues. The DNA of the CDR3 is TGTGCCAGCAGCTTATATGCGGGGGACACTGAAGCTTTCTTT. The encoded protein is CASSLYAGDTEAFF.

V gene TRBV28 combines with J gene TRBJ1-1, with a possible D match to TRBD1 (6 bases). The CDR3 totals 13 residues. CDR1 MDHEN and CDR2 SYDVKM come from the germline V gene. V lost 5 bases to trimming and J lost 11 bases, with 18 bases between them. The CDR3 here is CASSPRGGRWAFF. The DNA of the CDR3 is TGTGCCAGCAGTCCTAGGGGGGGACGGTGGGCTTTCTTT.

The chain employs TRBV12-3 or TRBV12-4 and TRBJ2-7; D remains unclear. Trimming took off 1 base at V and 4 bases at J, with 2 bases between the two ends. The CDR3 runs to 11 residues. CDR3 bases: TGTGCCAGCAGTTTAGTATACGAGCAGTACTTC. This codes for CASSLVYEQYF.